This T cell receptor (beta chain) was profiled in a study of regulatory T cells in long-lasting Graves disease (dated by TCRdb to about 2021). Looking at the study overall: Persistent Graves' disease was defined as antithyroid drug treatment for over 5 years with persistently positive TSH receptor autoantibodies. The study was conducted in China and was registered as a clinical trial. On average, persistent Graves' disease patients in the clinical cohort had been on antithyroid drugs for about 9.7 years. Peripheral blood TCR sequencing and RNA sequencing compared persistent Graves' disease patients with newly diagnosed Graves' disease patients. A total of around 35 samples were covered by TCR sequencing, comprising roughly 13 persistent and 20 or so newly diagnosed Graves' disease patients.

The label giving this sample's time point can be read as: persistent/refractory GD, antithyroid drugs over 5 years with positive TRAb. RNA was extracted from PBMCs in TRIzol for both TCR sequencing and RNA sequencing. Graves' disease was diagnosed according to American Thyroid Association guidelines. Patients for the study were recruited at an endocrinology department in Xi'an, China. From each patient, nine milliliters of peripheral blood was collected into an EDTA anticoagulant tube. PBMCs were isolated by Ficoll Paque Plus density gradient separation without further T cell sorting. RNA quality was checked with an Agilent 2100 Bioanalyzer and agarose gel, and concentration with a NanoDrop 2000. Overall results and qualifications from the work: As a limitation, the authors acknowledged that the small sample size may reduce accuracy. TRBV28, TRBJ1-2 and TRBJ2-5 were preferentially used in persistent disease, while TRBV20-1 and TRBJ2-1 were favored in newly diagnosed disease. More public clonotypes were shared among persistent patients (around 3,000) than among newly diagnosed patients (roughly 1,000). Sequencing and analysis were limited to the TCR beta chain. Compared with newly diagnosed patients, patients with persistent Graves' disease had lower TCR Shannon entropy and fewer highly expanded clones, which suggests clonal expansion. Only peripheral blood was studied, because thyroid tissue, the primary lesion, was inaccessible.

A few counts support this clonotype. The specificity of this receptor is unknown. Base qualities are missing; no much larger clone stands one base away. Receptor libraries were prepared by multiplex PCR. The run used an Illumina HiSeq 4000. iRepertoire HTBI primers and Arm-PCR amplification of CDR3 regions were used to construct TCR beta libraries. Before sequencing, the PCR products underwent gel purification. The original methods were these. Across samples, 60 to 75 TRBV and 15 or so TRBJ segments were identified and used for gene usage analysis of CDR3 amino acid clonotypes. Filtered high-quality paired reads were merged into contigs using COPE and FqMerger. Contigs were aligned with BLAST to IMGT TRBV, TRBD and TRBJ reference genes, and CDR3 was defined per IMGT. Any clonotype with a frequency above 0.1% was classified as a highly expanded clone. Shannon entropy was used to measure repertoire diversity, and the Gini coefficient was used to measure V-J evenness. Clonotypes shared by more than one individual were considered public. The raw public data were reprocessed by TCRdb itself: fastp quality trimming at Q25, MiXCR clonotype calling, in-frame beta chains only. Each CDR3 protein gets just one entry, which takes the most common genes and DNA from the rows behind it. TCRdb, rather than the study authors, made the V and J calls. Here the sample has more than 300,000 distinct CDR3 sequences; less than 20% occur a single time. Clones ranked in the top ten supply approximately 31% of the sample.

CDR1 is given as LGHNA and CDR2 as YSLEER, both from the germline V gene. The CDR3, cysteine through phenylalanine, is 13 amino acids long. Only the CDR3 region is kept as DNA, spanning 39 bases read in frame from base 1. Trimming removed 3 bases from V and 6 bases from J, leaving 12 bases between the germline ends. The sequence was obtained from a female donor with Graves disease. The rearranged chain carries TRBV4-3 and TRBJ2-7, with TRBD1 as a weak D call on 5 bases. Sequences were derived from peripheral blood mononuclear cells (PBMCs), sampled when the disease was refractory, from a patient treated with antithyroid drugs. The nucleotide sequence is given as TGCGCCAGCAGCCAGGCTCAGGGAACCGAGCAGTACTTC. Translated, it gives CASSQAQGTEQYF.